This T cell receptor (beta chain) was documented in a study of T-cell reconstitution after alpha-beta-depleted transplantation in children. It was with unique molecular identifiers that the TCRbeta library was prepared. TCRdb fed the PCR reads into MiXCR, producing one record per CDR3 protein. This table has 500,000 to 600,000 distinct CDR3 sequences, 18% appearing once. The sequencing here drew on PBMCs from the stem cell graft donor, taken from the stem cell graft. The receptor was isolated from a human donor who donated a stem cell graft to a child with acute lymphoblastic leukemia.

The DNA for the CDR3 is TGTGCCAGCAGTTTCCGAGCGGGCCTAAGCACAGATACGCAGTATTTT. Translated, it gives CASSFRAGLSTDTQYF. The genes are TRBV12-3 or TRBV12-4 and TRBJ2-3; D is perhaps TRBD2 (6 bases). V lost 3 bases and J lost 0, with 13 bases in between. The CDR3 extends over 16 amino acids.